The source of this TCR beta chain is a study of shared clonotypes between healthy human individuals. Findings of the study overall: Having only a few donors restricted how much genetic and exposure-history diversity was captured.

Healthy and HIV-negative, the adult donors had no recent acute infections or vaccinations. Every contributor of samples was a Caucasian grown-up residing in Nashville, Tennessee. Profiled with immunoSEQ multiplex PCR; TCRdb holds only in-frame clones, not every one. Of over a million clones listed, roughly 96% were seen once; the top ten hold more than 0.9%. Germline V CDR1 and CDR2: KGHSH, LQKENI. The CDR3 is 16 amino acids. V lost 6 bases to trimming and J lost 4 bases, with 22 bases between them. As concerns this clone: Its matching antigen is unknown.

The sample consisted of naive CD4+ T cells sorted from blood. Specified subset: CD45RA+ positively selected. The origin of this receptor is a man aged 25-40 years in good health. The genes are TRBV18 and TRBJ2-7; possible D gene TRBD2, 6 bases. The chain's CDR3 is CASSTILGLAQYEQYF. In DNA, the CDR3 is TGTGCCAGCTCTACGATTCTAGGTCTAGCGCAGTACGAGCAGTACTTC. Together with reference TRBV18 and TRBJ2-7, the CDR3 gives the full variable domain: NAGVMQNPRHLVRRRGQEARLRCSPMKGHSHVYWYRQLPEEGLKFMVYLQKENIIDESGMPKERFSAEFPKEGPSILRIQQVVRGDSAAYFCASSTILGLAQYEQYFGPGTRLTVT.